This entry lists 21 T cell receptor beta chains sequenced from one sample in a study of T cell repertoires in cytomegalovirus infection. TCRdb re-derived calls from the reads in MiXCR, one entry per CDR3 protein. The repertoire holds 450,000 to 600,000 distinct CDR3 sequences, roughly 10% seen once, with 10% in the top ten. The sample taken for sequencing was PBMCs. These receptors came from a human donor in good health (CMV status not recorded). Some clones in this sample may be carry-over from other donors' samples.

This clonotype has at least ten counts. The rearrangement links TRBV9 to TRBJ2-6, with no clear D. Germline CDR1 and CDR2: SGDLS and YYNGEE. The CDR3 is 14 amino acids. Between the trimmed V and J ends, which lost 4 bases and 0 bases, there was a span of 5 bases. CDR3 bases: TGTGCCAGCAGCCGTAACTCTGGGGCCAACGTCCTGACTTTC. It codes for CASSRNSGANVLTF. Full variable domain (rest looked up from reference TRBV9 and TRBJ2-6): DSGVTQTPKHLITATGQRVTLRCSPRSGDLSVYWYQQSLDQGLQFLIQYYNGEERAKGNILERFSAQQFPDLHSELNLSSLELGDSALYFCASSRNSGANVLTFGAGSRLTVL.

This clonotype was seen many times. J is TRBJ2-1 and V is TRBV6-1; the D gene is possibly TRBD2 (5 bases). V was pared by 8 bases and J by 10 bases, with 21 bases between. This CDR3 has 14 residues. CDR1 is MNHNS, CDR2 SASEGT, per germline. CDR3 protein: CASRPSGSYGEQFF. In DNA form, the CDR3 reads TGTGCCAGCCGACCCAGCGGTAGCTATGGGGAGCAGTTCTTC.

This clonotype was recorded a few times. The chain uses TRBV2 and TRBJ2-2, with a weak D call TRBD1 (6 bases). CDR3 length equals 14 residues. The V gene's germline CDR1 is SNHLY and CDR2 FYNNEI. The ends were cut back, 10 bases at V and 4 bases at J, with 16 bases in the middle. CDR3 region: CAIYGGPGTGELFF. In DNA form, the CDR3 reads TGTGCCATCTATGGGGGCCCGGGCACCGGGGAGCTGTTTTTT.

This clonotype was recorded many times. The chain is built from TRBV5-4 and TRBJ1-2; the D is unclear. The germline gives CDR1 SGHNT, CDR2 YYREEE (reference sequence). The CDR3 is 16 amino acids. V shed 4 bases and J shed 4 bases, with 20 bases lying between them. The CDR3 DNA reads as TGTGCCAGCAGCATAGTCGACGCCGGTGTTCGCTATGGCTACACCTTC. It yields the protein CASSIVDAGVRYGYTF.

The CDR3 spells CASIQSLGGPNNEQFF. DNA of the CDR3: TGTGCCAGCATCCAGTCTTTGGGAGGGCCAAACAATGAGCAGTTCTTC. This rearrangement joins TRBV6-2 or TRBV6-3 to TRBJ2-1; 7 bases are a match to TRBD2. The CDR3 runs 16 residues. The junction had 14 bases not matched to a gene; V was cut back by 7 bases and J by 5 bases. Germline-derived CDR1 and CDR2 are MNHEY and SVGEGT.

V usage is TRBV14 and J usage is TRBJ1-2; 7 nucleotides agree with TRBD1. J gave up 4 bases and V 1 base, and 3 bases lay outside the gene matches. The length of the CDR3 is 14 residues. Germline-derived CDR1 and CDR2 are SGHDN and FVKESK. The CDR3 is CASSQVGTVYGYTF. The CDR3 coding sequence is TGTGCCAGCAGCCAAGTCGGGACAGTCTATGGCTACACCTTC.

In this sample, this clonotype turned up many times. The genes are TRBV29-1 and TRBJ2-1; 8 bases line up with TRBD1. V lost 8 bases to trimming and J lost 3 bases; unmatched junction nucleotides: 3. CDR3 length: 12 residues. The germline V gene encodes CDR1 SQVTM and CDR2 ANQGSEA. CDR3 in amino acids: CSIGQGYNEQFF. The CDR3 DNA follows: TGCAGCATCGGACAGGGCTACAATGAGCAGTTCTTC.

This clonotype was recorded at least ten times. The chain couples TRBV14 to TRBJ2-5; D ambiguous. Germline V gene sequence: CDR1 SGHDN, CDR2 FVKESK. The CDR3 runs 12 residues. V was shortened by 6 bases and J by 3 bases, with 8 bases between the two germline ends. The CDR3 DNA sequence: TGTGCCAGCAGTCGAATGGAAGAGACCCAGTACTTC. It codes for CASSRMEETQYF.

This clonotype has more than one count but fewer than ten. The chain recombines TRBV19 with TRBJ2-7; a possible D gene is TRBD2 (5 bases). The V and J ends lost 4 bases and 3 bases respectively, with 19 bases between them. Germline V lookup: CDR1 LNHDA, CDR2 SQIVND (reference sequence). CDR3 length equals 16 residues. CDR3 coding DNA: TGTGCCAGTAGTACTACCTTCCTCTCCGGGATCTACGAGCAGTACTTC. Translation gives CASSTTFLSGIYEQYF. Using reference TRBV19 and TRBJ2-7 for the parts outside the CDR3, the full variable domain is DGGITQSPKYLFRKEGQNVTLSCEQNLNHDAMYWYRQDPGQGLRLIYYSQIVNDFQKGDIAEGYSVSREKKESFPLTVTSAQKNPTAFYLCASSTTFLSGIYEQYFGPGTRLTVT.

In this sample, this clonotype turned up a few times. The chain uses TRBV20-1 and TRBJ1-5, with 8 bases matching TRBD1. This CDR3 is 12 amino acids long. CDR1 is DFQATT, CDR2 SNEGSKA, per germline (reference sequence). Germline trimming cut 8 bases from V and 6 bases from J; bases unmatched to any gene: 6. For the CDR3, the DNA is TGCAGTCCCAGGGGGCCCACTCAGCCCCAGCATTTT. As protein: CSPRGPTQPQHF.

This clonotype was seen many times. The chain links TRBV28 to TRBJ2-7, with D unclear. The V gene lost 5 bases and the J gene lost 0 bases, with 17 bases spanning the gap. The length of the CDR3 is 16 residues. Germline CDR1 reads MDHEN; CDR2 reads SYDVKM. The CDR3 is CASSPRTVLSSYEQYF. Here the CDR3 DNA reads TGTGCCAGCAGTCCTAGGACGGTACTAAGCTCCTACGAGCAGTACTTC.

The rearrangement links TRBV29-1 to TRBJ1-2, with 8 bases matching TRBD1. The V gene end was trimmed by 3 bases and the J gene end by 5 bases; junction bases not matched to a gene: 5. CDR3 length: 13 residues. Germline V gives CDR1 SQVTM, CDR2 ANQGSEA. CDR3: CSVEGGQDYGYTF. The DNA of the CDR3 is TGCAGCGTTGAGGGGGGACAGGATTATGGCTACACCTTC.

The rearrangement links TRBV7-9 to TRBJ1-3; D gene unclear. Trimming left V 1 base short and J 2 bases short, with 12 bases between. Germline V gene lookup returns CDR1 SEHNR and CDR2 FQNEAQ (reference sequence). The CDR3 has 16 residues. The CDR3, as DNA: TGTGCCAGCAGCTTAGGCCCCGGGCAGCCTGGAAACACCATATATTTT. Its protein product is CASSLGPGQPGNTIYF.

This clonotype was counted ten times or more. The V call is TRBV19, the J call TRBJ1-5, with no clear D. In germline, CDR1 is LNHDA, CDR2 SQIVND (reference sequence). The CDR3 length is 15 residues. V was clipped by 4 bases and J by 3 bases, with 13 bases between them. CDR3 sequence reads: CASSSRRVPNQPQHF. The DNA for the CDR3 is TGTGCCAGTAGTAGCCGACGCGTCCCCAATCAGCCCCAGCATTTT.

In its sample, this clonotype was seen a few times. The J gene is TRBJ2-7, the V gene TRBV19, with D possibly being TRBD1 or TRBD2 (6 bases each). V lost 2 bases to trimming and J lost 7 bases, with 12 bases between them. The CDR3 spans 13 residues. In germline, CDR1 is LNHDA, CDR2 SQIVND (reference sequence). The CDR3 DNA reads TGTGCCAGTAGTATAACGGGGGCACTAGAGCAGTACTTC. It translates to CASSITGALEQYF.

The CDR3 is CASSSIHGVNYEQYF. In DNA form, the CDR3 reads TGTGCCAGCAGTTCCATTCACGGAGTCAACTACGAGCAGTACTTC. V usage is TRBV6-1 and J usage is TRBJ2-7; D is undetermined. Germline CDR1 is MNHNS and CDR2 is SASEGT. Trimming removed 5 bases from V and 3 bases from J, with 17 bases in between. This CDR3 spans 15 amino acids.

This clonotype was seen just once. The gene calls are TRBV20-1 and TRBJ1-1; 7 bases align to TRBD1. CDR3 length: 14 amino acids. The germline gives CDR1 DFQATT, CDR2 SNEGSKA (reference sequence). Trimming removed 4 bases from V and 1 base from J; junction bases left unmatched: 6. CDR3 region: CSATLRGGNTEAFF. The CDR3 bases are TGCAGTGCTACCCTCAGGGGGGGGAACACTGAAGCTTTCTTT.

This clonotype was recorded many times. This sequence joins TRBV12-3 or TRBV12-4 and TRBJ2-1; a possible D gene is TRBD1 (6 bases). V shed 4 bases and J shed 4 bases, with 14 bases lying between them. CDR3 length: 15 residues. The CDR3 bases are TGTGCCAGCAGTTCACCGGGCCAGGGGTACAATGAGCAGTTCTTC. Residues: CASSSPGQGYNEQFF.

This clonotype was seen only a few times. The rearrangement joins TRBV19 to TRBJ2-3, with 9 bases aligning to TRBD2. This CDR3 has 13 residues. Germline lookup yields CDR1 LNHDA and CDR2 SQIVND (reference sequence). Germline trimming cut 8 bases from V and 5 bases from J; bases unmatched to any gene: 5. CDR3 sequence: CASRGSGRDTQYF. CDR3 DNA: TGTGCCAGTCGTGGTAGCGGGAGAGATACGCAGTATTTT.

This clonotype appeared many times. The chain has TRBV27 and TRBJ2-7; D is unresolved. Germline V CDR1 and CDR2: MNHEY, SMNVEV (reference sequence). The V end was cut by 2 bases, the J end by 3 bases, with 8 bases between. This CDR3 has 13 amino acids. CDR3 sequence reads: CASSLSSRYEQYF. The DNA for the CDR3 is TGTGCCAGCAGTTTAAGCTCCCGCTACGAGCAGTACTTC.

In this sample, this clonotype turned up many times. The chain combines TRBV20-1 with TRBJ1-5; TRBD1 might be the D (6 bases). The V end lost 3 bases, the J end lost 2 bases, and 11 bases lay between the germline ends. Germline V gene data show CDR1 as DFQATT and CDR2 as SNEGSKA (reference sequence). The CDR3 length is 14 residues. CDR3 sequence: CSARSGGRNQPQHF. The CDR3 nucleotides read TGCAGTGCTAGGTCTGGGGGGCGCAATCAGCCCCAGCATTTT.